This T cell receptor beta chain was identified during a study of shared clonotypes between healthy human individuals. About the study: Every donor yielded three CD4 naive, three CD4 memory, two CD8 naive and one CD8 memory plate.

In the naive CD8 group, cells lacked CD45RO and were positively selected for CCR7, so terminally differentiated effector memory CD45RA+ cells were left out. Regarding the study as a whole: Large sequencing depth failed to make sorted-subset sequencing complete, rarefaction showed.

About this clone: What it binds is not known.

The CDR3 runs 14 residues. Trimming at V came to 4 bases and at J to 1 base, leaving 4 bases not matched to a gene. Germline loops: CDR1 SGDLS, CDR2 YYNGEE. The assay was immunoSEQ multiplex PCR, and TCRdb's table has in-frame clones only and misses some. This table has about 680,000 clones, around 92% appearing once. The receptor's source is a young man in good health. The sample was naive CD8+ T cells sorted from blood. V gene TRBV9 combines with J gene TRBJ2-7, with 8 bases lining up with TRBD1. CDR3 amino acids: CASSLGQASYEQYF. DNA for the CDR3: TGTGCCAGCAGCTTGGGACAGGCGTCCTACGAGCAGTACTTC.